The TCR beta chain under discussion was sequenced for a study of neurological immune-mediated disorders. In TCRdb, the 5' RACE reads were re-called with MiXCR into one record per CDR3 protein. The table includes over 30,000 distinct CDR3 sequences, roughly an eighth detected once. This sample's time point: longitudinal time-point 2. This clonotype was found many times. The receptor comes from a woman in her thirties or forties in good health. Sequenced sample: PBMCs.

CDR3 bases: TGCAGTGCCGGACAGGGGTATCAGCCCCAGCATTTT. Residues: CSAGQGYQPQHF. The chain uses TRBV20-1 and TRBJ1-5; 9 positions agree with TRBD1. After removal of 6 bases from V and 5 bases from J, the junction contained 2 bases not matched to a gene. The V gene's germline CDR1 is DFQATT and CDR2 SNEGSKA (reference sequence). The CDR3 extends over 12 amino acids.